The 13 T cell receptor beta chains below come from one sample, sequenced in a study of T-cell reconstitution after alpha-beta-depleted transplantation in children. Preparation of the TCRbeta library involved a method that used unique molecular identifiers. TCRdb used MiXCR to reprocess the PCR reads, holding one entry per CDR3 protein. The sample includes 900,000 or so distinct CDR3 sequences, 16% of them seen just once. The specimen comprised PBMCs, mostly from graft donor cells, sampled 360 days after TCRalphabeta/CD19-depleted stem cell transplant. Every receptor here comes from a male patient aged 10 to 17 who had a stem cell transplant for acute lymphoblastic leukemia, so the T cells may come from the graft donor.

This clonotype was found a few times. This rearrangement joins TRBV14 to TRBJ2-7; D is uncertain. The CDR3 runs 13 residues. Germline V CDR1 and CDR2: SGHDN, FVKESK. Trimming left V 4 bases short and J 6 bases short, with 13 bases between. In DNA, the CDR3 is TGTGCCAGCAGCCTTCGGACCCTCGGCGAGCAGTACTTC. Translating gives CASSLRTLGEQYF.

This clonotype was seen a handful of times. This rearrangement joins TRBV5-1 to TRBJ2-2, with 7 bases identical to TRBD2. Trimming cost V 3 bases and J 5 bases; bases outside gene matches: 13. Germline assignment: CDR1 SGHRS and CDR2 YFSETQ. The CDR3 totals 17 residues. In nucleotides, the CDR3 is TGCGCCAGCAGCTCCCTCTGGGCGGGAGTGGGGACCGGGGAGCTGTTTTTT. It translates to CASSSLWAGVGTGELFF.

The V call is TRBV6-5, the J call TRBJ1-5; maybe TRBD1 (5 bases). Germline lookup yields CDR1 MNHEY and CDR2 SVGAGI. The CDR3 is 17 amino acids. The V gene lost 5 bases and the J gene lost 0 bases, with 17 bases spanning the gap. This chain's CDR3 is CASSLPQTVYSNQPQHF. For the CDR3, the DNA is TGTGCCAGCAGTCTACCCCAGACAGTATATAGCAATCAGCCCCAGCATTTT.

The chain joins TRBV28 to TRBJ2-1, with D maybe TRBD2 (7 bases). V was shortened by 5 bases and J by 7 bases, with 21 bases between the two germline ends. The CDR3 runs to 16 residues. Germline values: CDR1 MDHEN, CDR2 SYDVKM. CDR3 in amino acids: CASSGAGAVGENEQFF. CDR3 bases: TGTGCCAGCAGTGGGGCGGGGGCGGTAGGGGAAAATGAGCAGTTCTTC.

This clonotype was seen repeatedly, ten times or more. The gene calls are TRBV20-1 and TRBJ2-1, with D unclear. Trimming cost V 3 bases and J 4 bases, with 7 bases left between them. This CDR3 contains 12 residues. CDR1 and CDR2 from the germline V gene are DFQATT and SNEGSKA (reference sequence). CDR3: CSASFLYNEQFF. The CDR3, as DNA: TGCAGTGCTAGCTTCTTGTACAATGAGCAGTTCTTC.

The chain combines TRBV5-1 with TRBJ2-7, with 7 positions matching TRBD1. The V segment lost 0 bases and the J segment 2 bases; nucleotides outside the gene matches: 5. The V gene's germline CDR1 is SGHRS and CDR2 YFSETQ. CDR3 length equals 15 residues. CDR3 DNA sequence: TGCGCCAGCAGCTTGGGACAGGGTAGGCCCTACGAGCAGTACTTC. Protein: CASSLGQGRPYEQYF.

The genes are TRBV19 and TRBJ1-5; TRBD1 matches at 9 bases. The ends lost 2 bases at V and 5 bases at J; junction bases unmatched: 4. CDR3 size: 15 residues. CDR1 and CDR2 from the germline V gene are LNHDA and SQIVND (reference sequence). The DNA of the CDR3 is TGTGCCAGTAGTATAATGGGACAGGGCTATCAGCCCCAGCATTTT. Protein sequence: CASSIMGQGYQPQHF.

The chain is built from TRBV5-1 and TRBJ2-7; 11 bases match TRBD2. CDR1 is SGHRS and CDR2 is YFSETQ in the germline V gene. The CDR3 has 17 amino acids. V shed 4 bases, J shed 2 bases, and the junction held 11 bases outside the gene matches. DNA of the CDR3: TGCGCCAGCAGCCCGGGGGGCCTAGCGGGAGGCCCCTACGAGCAGTACTTC. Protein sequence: CASSPGGLAGGPYEQYF.

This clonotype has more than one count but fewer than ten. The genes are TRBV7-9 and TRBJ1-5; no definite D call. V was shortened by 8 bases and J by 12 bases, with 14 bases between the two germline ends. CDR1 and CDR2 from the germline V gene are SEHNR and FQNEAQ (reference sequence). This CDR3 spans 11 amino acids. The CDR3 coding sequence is TGTGCCAGCGCATTCCTCACGCACCAGCATTTT. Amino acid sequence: CASAFLTHQHF. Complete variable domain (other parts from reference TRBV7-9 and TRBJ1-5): DTGVSQNPRHKITKRGQNVTFRCDPISEHNRLYWYRQTLGQGPEFLTYFQNEAQLEKSRLLSDRFSAERPKGSFSTLEIQRTEQGDSAMYLCASAFLTHQHFGDGTRLSIL.

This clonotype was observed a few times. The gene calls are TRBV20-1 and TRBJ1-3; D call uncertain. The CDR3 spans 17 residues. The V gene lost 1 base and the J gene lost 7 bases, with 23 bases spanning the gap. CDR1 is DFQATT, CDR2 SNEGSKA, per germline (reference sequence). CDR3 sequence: CSARASDRSIYSNTIYF. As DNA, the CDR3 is TGCAGTGCTAGAGCTTCTGATCGGTCAATCTACAGTAACACCATATATTTT.

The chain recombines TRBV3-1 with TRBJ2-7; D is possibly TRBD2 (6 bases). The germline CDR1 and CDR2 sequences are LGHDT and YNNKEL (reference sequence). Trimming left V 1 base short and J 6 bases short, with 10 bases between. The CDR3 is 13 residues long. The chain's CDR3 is CASSQGWDFEQYF. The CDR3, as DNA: TGTGCCAGCAGCCAAGGGTGGGACTTCGAGCAGTACTTC.

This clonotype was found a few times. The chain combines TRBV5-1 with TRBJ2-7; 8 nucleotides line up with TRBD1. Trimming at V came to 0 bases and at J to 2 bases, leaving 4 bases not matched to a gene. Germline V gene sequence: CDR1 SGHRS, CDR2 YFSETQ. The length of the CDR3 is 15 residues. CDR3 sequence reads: CASSLDRGNPYEQYF. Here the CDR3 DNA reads TGCGCCAGCAGCTTGGACAGGGGGAATCCCTACGAGCAGTACTTC.

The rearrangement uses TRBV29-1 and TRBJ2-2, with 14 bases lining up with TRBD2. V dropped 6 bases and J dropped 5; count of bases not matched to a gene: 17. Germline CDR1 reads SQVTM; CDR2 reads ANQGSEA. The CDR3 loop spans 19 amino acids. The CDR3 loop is CSVRRDRGTSGRGTGELFF. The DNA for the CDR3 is TGCAGCGTCAGGAGGGACAGGGGGACTAGCGGGAGAGGGACCGGGGAGCTGTTTTTT.